Within the sample, the clone carrying this TCR beta chain is medium-sized. Its specificity is not known. Germline CDR1 and CDR2: LGHNT and FRNRAP. V was trimmed by 6 bases and J by 3 bases, leaving 9 bases between them. The CDR3 has 13 residues. Individually, TCR cDNA molecules were each labelled with a unique molecular identifier. TCRdb processed the 5' RACE reads anew with MiXCR; each CDR3 protein has one entry. The repertoire holds several thousand distinct CDR3 sequences, with 13% to 15% as singletons. Time point denoted: sample taken at primary tumor resection. This sample stems from a study of spatial heterogeneity in lung cancer. Study findings and constraints: The study found that expanded intratumoral alpha and beta TCR counts tracked tumor mutation counts.

Sequencing was performed on lung tumor tissue, taken at surgery. The chain carries TRBV12-5 and TRBJ1-5, with D perhaps matching TRBD1 (6 bases). The receptor comes from a male donor with early-stage non-small cell lung cancer. The CDR3: CASGRDTNQPQHF. In DNA, the CDR3 is TGTGCTAGTGGCAGGGACACCAATCAGCCCCAGCATTTT.